The 21 T cell receptor beta chains below come from one sample, sequenced in a study of immune cell composition in non-small cell lung cancer. Generated by immunoSEQ multiplex PCR, the TCRdb table keeps only in-frame clones and is missing some. The table shows about 11,000 clones, with 50% to 75% occurring only once. The sample consisted of lung tumor tissue. These TCRs come from a human donor with non-small cell lung cancer.

The chain has TRBV29-1 and TRBJ2-5, with 10 bases matching TRBD2. The CDR3 is made up of 14 amino acids. Germline lookup yields CDR1 SQVTM and CDR2 ANQGSEA. V lost 4 bases, J lost 4 bases, and 6 bases stayed unmatched. CDR3 in amino acids: CSVVPAGGGETQYF. CDR3 sequence (DNA): TGCAGCGTTGTCCCAGCGGGAGGGGGAGAGACCCAGTACTTC.

The chain couples TRBV15 to TRBJ1-4; no reliable D call. Germline loops: CDR1 LNHNV, CDR2 YYDKDF (reference sequence). The CDR3 consists of 16 residues. The V and J ends lost 0 bases and 13 bases respectively, with 21 bases between them. CDR3 region: CATSRDRGGLRKGLFF. The DNA for the CDR3 is TGTGCCACCAGCAGAGATCGAGGAGGCTTAAGGAAGGGACTGTTTTTT. The whole variable domain, filled in from reference TRBV15 and TRBJ1-4, reads DAMVIQNPRYQVTQFGKPVTLSCSQTLNHNVMYWYQQKSSQAPKLLFHYYDKDFNNEADTPDNFQSRRPNTSFCFLDIRSPGLGDTAMYLCATSRDRGGLRKGLFFGSGTQLSVL.

This clone came up a few times. The gene calls are TRBV7-9 and TRBJ2-2; TRBD1 agrees at 9 bases. The V gene's germline CDR1 is SEHNR and CDR2 FQNEAQ (reference sequence). The CDR3 has 14 amino acids. Trimming at V came to 6 bases and at J to 6 bases, leaving 5 bases not matched to a gene. The CDR3 reads CASSGQGWAGELFF. CDR3 DNA sequence: TGTGCCAGCAGTGGACAGGGGTGGGCCGGGGAGCTGTTTTTT.

This clone counts as large. V is TRBV6-1 and J is TRBJ2-1, with 7 bases aligning to TRBD2. Germline V gene data show CDR1 as MNHNS and CDR2 as SASEGT. V lost 6 bases and J lost 6; bases outside the gene matches: 11. The CDR3 consists of 15 residues. Here the CDR3 DNA reads TGTGCCAGCAGCCCCCTTTGGGGAGGGAGCAATGAGCAGTTCTTC. It specifies CASSPLWGGSNEQFF.

The table lists this clone with a few counts. The chain has TRBV5-6 and TRBJ2-7; the match to TRBD2 covers 9 bases. There are 18 residues in the CDR3. V lost 3 bases and J lost 0; bases outside the gene matches: 13. Germline V lookup: CDR1 SGHDT, CDR2 YYEEEE. CDR3 region: CASSSRYQGSGSSYEQYF. As DNA, the CDR3 is TGTGCCAGCAGCTCGAGGTACCAGGGTAGCGGGAGCTCCTACGAGCAGTACTTC.

The V and J genes are TRBV2 and TRBJ2-3; D remains unclear. Per the germline V gene, CDR1 is SNHLY and CDR2 is FYNNEI. Between the trimmed V and J ends, which lost 4 bases and 0 bases, there was a span of 5 bases. The CDR3 length is 13 residues. The DNA for the CDR3 is TGTGCCAGCAGTGGCGGAAGCACAGATACGCAGTATTTT. Encoded protein: CASSGGSTDTQYF.

This sequence joins TRBV4-1 and TRBJ1-3, with D possibly matching TRBD1 (6 bases). The CDR3 consists of 17 residues. V was clipped by 0 bases and J by 1 base, with 13 bases between them. Looked up from germline, CDR1 is MGHRA and CDR2 is YSYEKL. The CDR3 DNA reads TGCGCCAGCAGCCAAGATAAAGGGGGTACGTCTGGAAACACCATATATTTT. Translating gives CASSQDKGGTSGNTIYF.

This chain uses TRBV7-2 with TRBJ2-3, with 9 positions matching TRBD2. CDR3 size: 14 residues. V shed 5 bases and J 6 bases; nucleotides not matched to a gene: 6. Looked up from germline, CDR1 is SGHTA and CDR2 is FQGNSA. CDR3 sequence (DNA): TGTGCCAGCAGCGTACGGACTAGCGAGGATACGCAGTATTTT. It codes for CASSVRTSEDTQYF.

The rearrangement uses TRBV6-6 and TRBJ2-7, with 9 nucleotides matching TRBD1. Trimming at V came to 4 bases and at J to 5 bases, leaving 9 bases not matched to a gene. This CDR3 region has 15 residues. Germline CDR1 MNHNY, CDR2 SVGAGI (reference sequence). The CDR3 reads CASSSPGTGPNEQYF. The CDR3 DNA reads TGTGCCAGCAGTTCCCCCGGGACAGGGCCCAACGAGCAGTACTTC.

The chain employs TRBV4-3 and TRBJ2-1; no reliable D call. Trimming stripped 0 bases from V and 5 bases from J, with 5 bases between. Germline V gene lookup returns CDR1 LGHNA and CDR2 YSLEER. There are 13 residues in the CDR3. The CDR3 reads CASSQEANNEQFF. In nucleotides, the CDR3 is TGCGCCAGCAGCCAAGAAGCGAACAATGAGCAGTTCTTC.

The chain has TRBV7-6 and TRBJ2-2; D is perhaps TRBD2 (6 bases). The germline CDR1 and CDR2 sequences are SGHVS and FNYEAQ. Trimming removed 5 bases at V and 7 bases at J, with 11 bases between. This CDR3 is built from 13 residues. CDR3: CASSPLADGELFF. The CDR3 DNA follows: TGTGCCAGCAGCCCACTAGCCGACGGGGAGCTGTTTTTT.

This clone has a handful of counts. The CDR3 nucleotides are TGCGCCAGCAGCCAAGATCGGGGGGGGAGCGGCAATCAGCCCCAGCATTTT. As protein: CASSQDRGGSGNQPQHF. The rearrangement joins TRBV4-3 to TRBJ1-5, with a weak D call TRBD1 (5 bases). V lost 0 bases and J 2 bases, leaving 14 bases between the germline ends. Per germline, CDR1 LGHNA and CDR2 YSLEER. CDR3 length equals 17 residues.

The rearrangement joins TRBV6-5 to TRBJ2-7; TRBD2 aligns across 8 bases. V shed 8 bases and J 4 bases; nucleotides not matched to a gene: 10. The CDR3 contains 14 residues. CDR1 is MNHEY and CDR2 is SVGAGI in the germline V gene. DNA for the CDR3: TGTGCCAGCCGGTCTAGCGGGCGGTCATACGAGCAGTACTTC. This sequence encodes CASRSSGRSYEQYF.

This sequence joins TRBV5-1 and TRBJ1-4; 8 positions agree with TRBD1. The CDR3 contains 15 residues. The V segment lost 2 bases and the J segment 8 bases; nucleotides outside the gene matches: 8. Germline V gives CDR1 SGHRS, CDR2 YFSETQ. CDR3 residues: CASSFYRGSNEKLFF. For the CDR3, the DNA is TGCGCCAGCAGCTTCTACAGGGGGAGCAACGAAAAACTGTTTTTT.

This clone is categorized as medium-sized. The rearrangement links TRBV7-9 to TRBJ2-1, with 10 bases that match TRBD1. The length of the CDR3 is 16 residues. The germline gives CDR1 SEHNR, CDR2 FQNEAQ (reference sequence). V gave up 4 bases and J gave up 9 bases; unmatched junction bases: 12. DNA of the CDR3: TGTGCCAGCAGCTCCCCGACAGGGGGCTCTTCTGGTGAGCAGTTCTTC. Translated, it gives CASSSPTGGSSGEQFF.

This clone has only one observation. V usage is TRBV28 and J usage is TRBJ1-1; D not certain. The CDR3 length is 15 residues. V lost 3 bases and J 9 bases, leaving 20 bases between the germline ends. CDR1 is MDHEN and CDR2 is SYDVKM in the germline V gene. As DNA, the CDR3 is TGTGCCAGCAGTTTCCACCTCTGGGAACTCGGGAAAGCTTTCTTT. Protein: CASSFHLWELGKAFF.

This clone was observed a handful of times. The chain couples TRBV5-5 to TRBJ2-1, with 7 bases aligning to TRBD1. Germline assignment: CDR1 SGHKS and CDR2 YYEKEE (reference sequence). The junction had 11 bases not matched to a gene; V was cut back by 5 bases and J by 3 bases. This CDR3 region has 16 residues. CDR3 coding DNA: TGTGCCAGCAGAACCCGGGACAGCCTTATCTACAATGAGCAGTTCTTC. It codes for CASRTRDSLIYNEQFF. The whole variable domain, remainder taken from reference TRBV5-5 and TRBJ2-1, is DAGVTQSPTHLIKTRGQQVTLRCSPISGHKSVSWYQQVLGQGPQFIFQYYEKEERGRGNFPDRFSARQFPNYSSELNVNALLLGDSALYLCASRTRDSLIYNEQFFGPGTRLTVL.

The V call is TRBV6-5, the J call TRBJ2-3; 10 bases line up with TRBD2. The CDR3 is 15 residues long. CDR1 is MNHEY and CDR2 is SVGAGI in the germline V gene. V gave up 4 bases and J gave up 2 bases; unmatched junction bases: 3. CDR3 DNA: TGTGCCAGCAGTTGGGGACTAGCGTTCACAGATACGCAGTATTTT. This encodes CASSWGLAFTDTQYF.

This chain uses TRBV7-8 with TRBJ2-1; 9 positions agree with TRBD1. Per the germline V gene, CDR1 is SGHVS and CDR2 is FQNEAQ. With V trimmed by 3 bases and J by 7 bases, 13 bases remained unmatched. There are 17 residues in the CDR3. CDR3 nucleotide sequence: TGTGCCAGCAGCTTCCTAGCCCCGGGACAGGGTCTGAATGAGCAGTTCTTC. It codes for CASSFLAPGQGLNEQFF. Combining the CDR3 with reference TRBV7-8 and TRBJ2-1 gives the whole variable domain GAGVSQSPRYKVAKRGQDVALRCDPISGHVSLFWYQQALGQGPEFLTYFQNEAQLDKSGLPSDRFFAERPEGSVSTLKIQRTQQEDSAVYLCASSFLAPGQGLNEQFFGPGTRLTVL.

The count of this clone is one. The rearrangement uses TRBV29-1 and TRBJ1-1; TRBD1 might be the D (5 bases). Trimming left V 5 bases short and J 6 bases short, with 7 bases between. Germline assignment: CDR1 SQVTM and CDR2 ANQGSEA. This CDR3 is built from 10 residues. The CDR3 here is CSVMGPEAFF. Written as DNA, the CDR3 is TGCAGCGTTATGGGGCCTGAAGCTTTCTTT.

The chain combines TRBV19 with TRBJ2-2; maybe TRBD1 (6 bases). Germline V gene data show CDR1 as LNHDA and CDR2 as SQIVND (reference sequence). This CDR3 has 15 amino acids. Trimming removed 3 bases from V and 2 bases from J, with 10 bases in between. The CDR3 DNA reads TGTGCCAGTAGTATGAACAGGGTAAACACCGGGGAGCTGTTTTTT. It yields the protein CASSMNRVNTGELFF.